Shown below are 29 T cell receptor beta chains from a single sample sequenced in a study of T cell responses to AZD1222 COVID-19 vaccine (dated by TCRdb to the early 2020s). The protocol used for the library was the immunoSEQ multiplex PCR assay. The immuneACCESS repertoire file appears here via TCRdb, limited to in-frame rearrangements. These files lack a portion of the clones; in checked studies, under half of the deficit traces to unresolved V genes, and the cause of the others is not known. The sample data list about 140,000 clones, and roughly 89% of these were observed just once. The ten largest account for about 5.5% of the sample. Reading the label with the study, this specimen's time point is: baseline before first vaccination. Sequenced material: peripheral blood, taken on day 0 of AZD1222 vaccination. These receptors all come from an adult in good health.

In this sample, this clone turned up once. The CDR3 DNA is TGTGCCAGCAGCATAAGAAGACTGAGCTCCTACGAGCAGTACTTC. This codes for CASSIRRLSSYEQYF. This chain connects TRBV11-3 to TRBJ2-7; D gene unclear. The CDR3 is 15 amino acids. Between the trimmed V and J ends, which lost 5 bases and 0 bases, there was a span of 14 bases. CDR1 and CDR2 (germline): SGHNT, YENEEA.

J is TRBJ1-6 and V is TRBV24-1; the D is unclear. Looked up from germline, CDR1 is KGHDR and CDR2 is SFDVKD. V was shortened by 3 bases and J by 9 bases, with 8 bases between the two germline ends. This CDR3 is built from 13 residues. The CDR3 protein is CATSDPAISPLHF. CDR3 nucleotides: TGTGCCACCAGTGATCCCGCTATTTCACCCCTCCACTTT.

The chain has TRBV25-1 and TRBJ2-5; TRBD2 agrees at 9 bases. Trimming cost V 6 bases and J 5 bases; bases outside gene matches: 4. Germline assignment: CDR1 MGHDK and CDR2 SYGVNS. The CDR3 length is 13 residues. The CDR3 DNA reads TGTGCCAGCAGGGGGACTAGCTGGGAGACCCAGTACTTC. It codes for CASRGTSWETQYF. Full variable domain (rest looked up from reference TRBV25-1 and TRBJ2-5): EADIYQTPRYLVIGTGKKITLECSQTMGHDKMYWYQQDPGMELHLIHYSYGVNSTEKGDLSSESTVSRIRTEHFPLTLESARPSHTSQYLCASRGTSWETQYFGPGTRLLVL.

This clone was picked up one time. The gene calls are TRBV29-1 and TRBJ1-1; 8 positions match TRBD1. V shed 3 bases, J shed 11 bases, and the junction held 8 bases outside the gene matches. CDR3 length: 12 residues. CDR1 is SQVTM and CDR2 is ANQGSEA in the germline V gene. CDR3: CSVDDQGAGAFF. CDR3 in DNA: TGCAGCGTTGACGATCAGGGGGCTGGGGCTTTCTTT.

V usage is TRBV6-2 or TRBV6-3 and J usage is TRBJ1-2, with D unclear. V gave up 4 bases and J gave up 0 bases, with 15 bases separating them. The CDR3 covers 16 residues. Germline values: CDR1 MNHEY, CDR2 SVGEGT. CDR3 DNA: TGTGCCAGCAGTTCCCCGGGCCGAACCTCTAACTATGGCTACACCTTC. It codes for CASSSPGRTSNYGYTF.

The gene calls are TRBV9 and TRBJ1-3; 7 bases fit TRBD1. The J segment lost 4 bases and the V segment lost 7 bases, leaving 11 bases of the junction unmatched. Germline V gene sequence: CDR1 SGDLS, CDR2 YYNGEE. CDR3 length equals 15 residues. The CDR3 is CASGGGDRKGNTIYF. Here the CDR3 DNA reads TGTGCCAGCGGCGGTGGGGACAGAAAAGGAAACACCATATATTTT.

This clone was counted once. The gene calls are TRBV7-2 and TRBJ2-3; TRBD1 is a possible D gene (5 bases). CDR3 length equals 16 residues. V shed 3 bases and J shed 3 bases, with 16 bases lying between them. Germline V gene lookup returns CDR1 SGHTA and CDR2 FQGNSA. CDR3 amino acids: CASSLSGRVITDTQYF. As DNA, the CDR3 is TGTGCCAGCAGCTTGTCGGGCAGGGTTATAACAGATACGCAGTATTTT.

The chain carries TRBV24-1 and TRBJ2-5, with D unresolved. V was pared by 0 bases and J by 3 bases, with 7 bases between. This CDR3 comprises 14 residues. Germline loops: CDR1 KGHDR, CDR2 SFDVKD. Here the CDR3 DNA reads TGTGCCACCAGTGATTTGTGGCACGAAGAGACCCAGTACTTC. It is translated as CATSDLWHEETQYF.

V is TRBV4-1 and J is TRBJ1-3; D remains ambiguous. This CDR3 region has 15 residues. Germline assignment: CDR1 MGHRA and CDR2 YSYEKL. Trimming removed 6 bases from V and 4 bases from J, with 16 bases in between. CDR3 nucleotide sequence: TGCGCCAGCAGGCATGAAGGAACGAGAGGAAACACCATATATTTT. It codes for CASRHEGTRGNTIYF.

The chain combines TRBV6-6 with TRBJ1-3, with D maybe TRBD1 (5 bases). The CDR3 runs to 14 residues. Germline V CDR1 and CDR2: MNHNY, SVGAGI (reference sequence). V dropped 6 bases and J dropped 0 bases, with 9 bases sitting between them. The CDR3 sequence is CASSDSNSGNTIYF. CDR3 bases: TGTGCCAGCAGCGACAGTAACTCTGGAAACACCATATATTTT.

This clone was observed a handful of times. This chain uses TRBV28 with TRBJ2-5, with D perhaps TRBD1 (5 bases). V was clipped by 4 bases and J by 5 bases, with 17 bases between them. The CDR3 is 15 amino acids. CDR1 MDHEN and CDR2 SYDVKM come from the germline V gene. The CDR3 coding sequence is TGTGCCAGCAGTTCCACAGGAAACTCCAGGGAGACCCAGTACTTC. This encodes CASSSTGNSRETQYF.

The V call is TRBV6-4, the J call TRBJ2-2; no definite D call. Trimming pared 4 bases from V and 4 bases from J, leaving 7 bases between. Per germline, CDR1 MRHNA and CDR2 SNTAGT. This CDR3 region has 13 residues. Here the CDR3 reads CASSVKGTGELFF. DNA of the CDR3: TGTGCCAGCAGTGTTAAGGGCACCGGGGAGCTGTTTTTT.

V usage is TRBV6-5 and J usage is TRBJ2-7; 9 bases are shared with TRBD1. CDR1 is MNHEY and CDR2 is SVGAGI in the germline V gene. The length of the CDR3 is 14 residues. Trimming removed 7 bases from V and 3 bases from J; junction bases left unmatched: 7. This CDR3 is CASIRGTGYYEQYF. In DNA, the CDR3 is TGTGCCAGCATCAGGGGGACAGGGTACTACGAGCAGTACTTC.

The rearrangement joins TRBV27 to TRBJ2-1, with D unclear. This CDR3 has 13 residues. Trimming pared 4 bases from V and 5 bases from J, leaving 9 bases between. Germline-derived CDR1 and CDR2 are MNHEY and SMNVEV (reference sequence). The CDR3 nucleotides are TGTGCCAGCAGTTGCCGCTCAAACAATGAGCAGTTCTTC. It is translated as CASSCRSNNEQFF.

This chain uses TRBV7-6 with TRBJ1-2; no firm D call. The CDR3 length is 12 residues. V was trimmed by 5 bases and J by 8 bases, leaving 12 bases between them. Germline loops: CDR1 SGHVS, CDR2 FNYEAQ. This CDR3 reads CASSSGVNGYTF. As DNA, the CDR3 is TGTGCCAGCAGCAGCGGGGTTAACGGCTACACCTTC.

The chain uses TRBV10-3 and TRBJ1-1, with 7 bases identical to TRBD1. CDR3 length: 13 residues. Germline-derived CDR1 and CDR2 are ENHRY and SYGVKD. Germline trimming cut 0 bases from V and 8 bases from J; bases unmatched to any gene: 3. The CDR3 DNA is TGTGCCATCAGTGAGTCGGGACAGCTGGAAGCTTTCTTT. This gives the protein CAISESGQLEAFF.

The chain links TRBV7-2 to TRBJ2-5, with a tentative D call TRBD1 (5 bases). This CDR3 is built from 15 residues. Germline values: CDR1 SGHTA, CDR2 FQGNSA. V lost 1 base to trimming and J lost 4 bases, with 13 bases between them. CDR3 sequence: CASSLGLGVIETQYF. The CDR3 DNA sequence: TGTGCCAGCAGCTTAGGGTTAGGGGTAATAGAGACCCAGTACTTC. The entire variable domain, with the rest obtained from reference TRBV7-2 and TRBJ2-5, is as follows: GAGVSQSPSNKVTEKGKDVELRCDPISGHTALYWYRQSLGQGLEFLIYFQGNSAPDKSGLPSDRFSAERTGGSVSTLTIQRTQQEDSAVYLCASSLGLGVIETQYFGPGTRLLVL.

The V call is TRBV9, the J call TRBJ2-1, with 7 bases aligning to TRBD2. After removal of 0 bases from V and 7 bases from J, the junction contained 7 bases not matched to a gene. CDR3 length equals 15 residues. Per the germline V gene, CDR1 is SGDLS and CDR2 is YYNGEE. This chain's CDR3 is CASSVGVGAGNEQFF. In DNA, the CDR3 is TGTGCCAGCAGCGTAGGGGTGGGAGCGGGAAATGAGCAGTTCTTC. Together with reference TRBV9 and TRBJ2-1, the CDR3 gives the full variable domain: DSGVTQTPKHLITATGQRVTLRCSPRSGDLSVYWYQQSLDQGLQFLIQYYNGEERAKGNILERFSAQQFPDLHSELNLSSLELGDSALYFCASSVGVGAGNEQFFGPGTRLTVL.

V usage is TRBV28 and J usage is TRBJ1-5; D not certain. Trimming cost V 1 base and J 3 bases, with 4 bases left between them. The germline gives CDR1 MDHEN, CDR2 SYDVKM. The CDR3 has 13 amino acids. The CDR3 DNA follows: TGTGCCAGCAGTTTATTGTCCAATCAGCCCCAGCATTTT. This codes for CASSLLSNQPQHF. Together with reference TRBV28 and TRBJ1-5, the CDR3 gives the full variable domain: DVKVTQSSRYLVKRTGEKVFLECVQDMDHENMFWYRQDPGLGLRLIYFSYDVKMKEKGDIPEGYSVSREKKERFSLILESASTNQTSMYLCASSLLSNQPQHFGDGTRLSIL.

V is TRBV7-3 and J is TRBJ2-3; D not resolved. Germline assignment: CDR1 SGHTA and CDR2 FQGTGA. The V end was cut by 1 base, the J end by 0 bases, with 5 bases between. This CDR3 is built from 14 residues. The CDR3 spells CASSLIGSTDTQYF. In nucleotides, the CDR3 is TGTGCCAGCAGCTTAATCGGGAGCACAGATACGCAGTATTTT. Based on the CDR3 plus reference TRBV7-3 and TRBJ2-3, the full variable domain is GAGVSQTPSNKVTEKGKYVELRCDPISGHTALYWYRQSLGQGPEFLIYFQGTGAADDSGLPNDRFFAVRPEGSVSTLKIQRTERGDSAVYLCASSLIGSTDTQYFGPGTRLTVL.

The V and J genes are TRBV7-9 and TRBJ2-7; TRBD1 matches at 11 bases. Trimming took 5 bases from V and 3 from J; bases not matched to a gene: 3. Germline V gene sequence: CDR1 SEHNR, CDR2 FQNEAQ (reference sequence). This CDR3 is 14 amino acids long. CDR3 loop: CASSQGQGVYEQYF. The CDR3 nucleotides read TGTGCCAGCAGCCAGGGACAGGGGGTCTACGAGCAGTACTTC.

The chain combines TRBV4-1 with TRBJ1-2, with D possibly TRBD1 on 6 matching bases. There are 17 residues in the CDR3. Trimming left V 4 bases short and J 5 bases short, with 23 bases between. CDR1 is MGHRA, CDR2 YSYEKL, per germline. The CDR3 DNA sequence: TGCGCCAGCAGCCCCGTCCGGGGGGCAGCCGGTGGGTATGGCTACACCTTC. Translation: CASSPVRGAAGGYGYTF.

V is TRBV6-2 or TRBV6-3 and J is TRBJ2-7, with TRBD2 identical over 13 bases. The CDR3 sequence is 16 residues long. The V gene's germline CDR1 is MNHEY and CDR2 SVGEGT. V gave up 2 bases and J gave up 6 bases; unmatched junction bases: 7. In DNA form, the CDR3 reads TGTGCCAGCAGTTACGCTCCGGGACTAGCGGGAACCGAGCAGTACTTC. It yields the protein CASSYAPGLAGTEQYF.

This clone was seen a single time. This chain joins TRBV28 and TRBJ2-1; 10 nucleotides line up with TRBD1. V was pared by 0 bases and J by 6 bases, with 11 bases of the junction left unmatched. This CDR3 region has 18 residues. CDR1 and CDR2 from the germline V gene are MDHEN and SYDVKM. The chain's CDR3 is CASSLWVRGQGFSNEQFF. In DNA, the CDR3 is TGTGCCAGCAGTTTATGGGTGAGGGGACAGGGGTTCTCCAATGAGCAGTTCTTC.

This clone was seen only a few times. The V gene is TRBV5-3, the J gene TRBJ2-7; D uncertain. TRBV5-3 is an ORF; its function is uncertain. The CDR3 loop spans 10 amino acids. With 1 base removed from V and 6 bases from J, the gap between germline ends came to 2 bases. Written as DNA, the CDR3 is TGTGCCAGAAGCTTGTTCGAGCAGTACTTC. This gives the protein CARSLFEQYF.

The V and J genes are TRBV30 and TRBJ1-1, with no clear D. CDR3 length equals 10 residues. V lost 6 bases and J lost 2, with 4 bases in between. The germline V gene encodes CDR1 GTSNPN and CDR2 SVGIG (reference sequence). The CDR3 spells CACHNTEAFF. The CDR3 nucleotides read TGTGCCTGCCATAACACTGAAGCTTTCTTT.

The chain employs TRBV5-4 and TRBJ1-2, with D unclear. Germline-derived CDR1 and CDR2 are SGHNT and YYREEE (reference sequence). Trimming cost V 0 bases and J 8 bases, with 11 bases left between them. The CDR3 consists of 13 residues. CDR3: CASSLGGIGGYTF. The CDR3 coding sequence is TGTGCCAGCAGCTTGGGAGGCATCGGGGGCTACACCTTC.

This chain links TRBV2 with TRBJ1-4; 9 bases fit TRBD1. V shed 5 bases, J shed 6 bases, and the junction held 13 bases outside the gene matches. Per the germline V gene, CDR1 is SNHLY and CDR2 is FYNNEI. The CDR3 has 17 amino acids. In nucleotides, the CDR3 is TGTGCCAGCAGTAAGGACAGGGGCGAAGTGAGTTATGAAAAACTGTTTTTT. The encoded protein is CASSKDRGEVSYEKLFF.

V gene TRBV18 combines with J gene TRBJ1-6; TRBD1 aligns across 7 bases. Losses at the gene ends were 2 bases for V and 6 bases for J; bases not matched to a gene: 13. The germline gives CDR1 KGHSH, CDR2 LQKENI. The CDR3 consists of 18 residues. The CDR3 DNA reads TGTGCCAGCTCACCAAACCCTGAAGGGGGCGCGAGTAATTCACCCCTCCACTTT. Its translation: CASSPNPEGGASNSPLHF. Full variable domain (outside the CDR3, taken from reference TRBV18 and TRBJ1-6): NAGVMQNPRHLVRRRGQEARLRCSPMKGHSHVYWYRQLPEEGLKFMVYLQKENIIDESGMPKERFSAEFPKEGPSILRIQQVVRGDSAAYFCASSPNPEGGASNSPLHFGNGTRLTVT.